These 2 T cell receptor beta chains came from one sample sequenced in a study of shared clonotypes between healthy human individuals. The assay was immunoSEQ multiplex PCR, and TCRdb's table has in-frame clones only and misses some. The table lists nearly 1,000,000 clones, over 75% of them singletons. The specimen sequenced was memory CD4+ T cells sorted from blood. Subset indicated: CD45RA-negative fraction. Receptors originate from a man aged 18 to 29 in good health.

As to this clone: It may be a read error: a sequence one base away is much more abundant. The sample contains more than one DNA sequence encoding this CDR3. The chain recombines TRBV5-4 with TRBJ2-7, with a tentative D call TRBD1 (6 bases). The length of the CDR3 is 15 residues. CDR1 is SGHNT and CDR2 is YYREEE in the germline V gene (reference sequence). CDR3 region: CASSLVSQGSYEQYF. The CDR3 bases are TGTGCTAGCAGCTTGGTTTCACAGGGCTCCTACGAGCAGTACTTC.

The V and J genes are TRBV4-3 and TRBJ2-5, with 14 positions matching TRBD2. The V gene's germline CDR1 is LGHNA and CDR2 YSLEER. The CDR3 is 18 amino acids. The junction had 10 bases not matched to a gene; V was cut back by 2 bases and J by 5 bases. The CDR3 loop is CASSQPGLAGVYPETQYF. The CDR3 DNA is TGCGCCAGCAGCCAACCGGGACTAGCGGGAGTATACCCCGAGACCCAGTACTTC.